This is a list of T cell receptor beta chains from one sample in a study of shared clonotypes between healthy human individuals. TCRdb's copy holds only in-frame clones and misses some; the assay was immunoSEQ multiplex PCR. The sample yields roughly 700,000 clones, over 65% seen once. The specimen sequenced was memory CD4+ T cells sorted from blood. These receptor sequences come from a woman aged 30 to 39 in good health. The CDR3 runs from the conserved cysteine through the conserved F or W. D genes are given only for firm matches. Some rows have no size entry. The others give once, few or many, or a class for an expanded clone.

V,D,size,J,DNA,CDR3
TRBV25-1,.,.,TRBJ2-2,TGTGCCAGCATGGATAGCCTCGGTGCCGGGGAGCTGTTTTTT,CASMDSLGAGELFF
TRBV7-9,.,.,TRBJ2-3,TGTGCCAGCAGACCAACAGGGAAAGCTAGCACAGATACGCAGTATTTT,CASRPTGKASTDTQYF
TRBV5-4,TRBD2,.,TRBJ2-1,TGTGCCAGCAGCCCGGGACTAGCGGGAGGTGAGCAGTTCTTC,CASSPGLAGGEQFF
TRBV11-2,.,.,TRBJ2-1,TGTGCCAGCAGCTTAGATCGGCAGGGATCCTACAATGAGCAGTTCTTC,CASSLDRQGSYNEQFF
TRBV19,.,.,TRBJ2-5,TGTGCCAGTAGATCCAGACAGATCCAAGAGACCCAGTACTTC,CASRSRQIQETQYF
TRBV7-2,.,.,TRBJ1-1,TGTGCCAGCACCCAGACAGTTTTGGTGAACACTGAAGCTTTCTTT,CASTQTVLVNTEAFF
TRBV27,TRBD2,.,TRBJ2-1,TGTGCCAGCAGTTTAAATCTAGCGGGAGTACCCAATGAGCAGTTCTTC,CASSLNLAGVPNEQFF
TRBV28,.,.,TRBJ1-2,TGTGCCAGCAGTTTACAGCTTTTCTATGGCTACACCTTC,CASSLQLFYGYTF
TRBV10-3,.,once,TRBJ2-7,TGTGCCACCGGGAACCGAGGGCGGGATCTTACTCGCGAGCAGTACTTC,CATGNRGRDLTREQYF
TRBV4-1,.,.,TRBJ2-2,TGCGCCAGCAGCCAATCACACCGGGACATGAACACCGGGGAGCTGTTTTTT,CASSQSHRDMNTGELFF
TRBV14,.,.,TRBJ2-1,TGTGCCACCAAGGCCCTCGTAAGCTCCTACAATGAGCAGTTCTTC,CATKALVSSYNEQFF
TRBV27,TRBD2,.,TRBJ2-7,TGTGCCAGCAGTTTAAGGCCCCCATTGCGGGAGAACTCCTACGAGCAGTACTTC,CASSLRPPLRENSYEQYF
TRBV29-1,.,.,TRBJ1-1,TGCAGCGTTGTTGGTCAAGGGTTGGGTACTGAAGCTTTCTTT,CSVVGQGLGTEAFF